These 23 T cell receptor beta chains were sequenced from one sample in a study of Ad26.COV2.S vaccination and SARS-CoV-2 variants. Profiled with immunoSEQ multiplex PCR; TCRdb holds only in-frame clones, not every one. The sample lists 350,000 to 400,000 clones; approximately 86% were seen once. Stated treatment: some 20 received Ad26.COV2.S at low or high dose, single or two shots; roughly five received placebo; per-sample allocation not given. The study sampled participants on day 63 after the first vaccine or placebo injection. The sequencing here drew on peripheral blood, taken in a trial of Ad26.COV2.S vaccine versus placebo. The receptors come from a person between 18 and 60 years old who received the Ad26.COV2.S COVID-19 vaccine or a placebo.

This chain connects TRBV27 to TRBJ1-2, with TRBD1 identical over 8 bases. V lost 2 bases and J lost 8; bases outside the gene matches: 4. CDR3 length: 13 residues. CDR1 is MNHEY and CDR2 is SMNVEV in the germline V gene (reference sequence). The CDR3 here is CASSLLPGGGYTF. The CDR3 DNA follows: TGTGCCAGCAGTTTACTGCCAGGGGGCGGCTACACCTTC.

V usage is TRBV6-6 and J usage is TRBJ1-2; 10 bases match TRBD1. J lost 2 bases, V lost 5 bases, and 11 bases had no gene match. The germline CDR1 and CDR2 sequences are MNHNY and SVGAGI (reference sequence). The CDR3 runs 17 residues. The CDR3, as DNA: TGTGCCAGCAGTCCTGGGACAGGGGTTGAGGTGAACTATGGCTACACCTTC. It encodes CASSPGTGVEVNYGYTF.

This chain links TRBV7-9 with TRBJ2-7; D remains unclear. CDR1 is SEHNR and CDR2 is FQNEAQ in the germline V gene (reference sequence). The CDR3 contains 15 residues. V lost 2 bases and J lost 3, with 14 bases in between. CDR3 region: CASSLYPTGSYEQYF. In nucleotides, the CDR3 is TGTGCCAGCAGCTTATATCCGACTGGAAGCTACGAGCAGTACTTC.

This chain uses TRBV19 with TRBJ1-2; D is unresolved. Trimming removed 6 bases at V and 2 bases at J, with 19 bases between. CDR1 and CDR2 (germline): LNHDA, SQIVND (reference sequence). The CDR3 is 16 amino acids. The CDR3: CASSKRGQERNYGYTF. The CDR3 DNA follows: TGTGCCAGTAGCAAACGGGGTCAAGAGAGAAACTATGGCTACACCTTC.

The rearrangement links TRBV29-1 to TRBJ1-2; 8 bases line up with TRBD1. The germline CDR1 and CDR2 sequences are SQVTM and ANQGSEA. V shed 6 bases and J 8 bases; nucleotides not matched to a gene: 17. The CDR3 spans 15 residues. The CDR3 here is CSVAGTGDFNFGYTF. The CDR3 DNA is TGCAGCGTCGCCGGGACAGGAGACTTCAACTTCGGCTACACCTTC.

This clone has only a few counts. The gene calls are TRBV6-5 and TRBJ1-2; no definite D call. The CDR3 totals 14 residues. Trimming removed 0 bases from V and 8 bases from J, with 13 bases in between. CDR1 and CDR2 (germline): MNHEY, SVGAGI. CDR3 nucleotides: TGTGCCAGCAGTTACTCGATCCGCCCAATCGGCTACACCTTC. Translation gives CASSYSIRPIGYTF.

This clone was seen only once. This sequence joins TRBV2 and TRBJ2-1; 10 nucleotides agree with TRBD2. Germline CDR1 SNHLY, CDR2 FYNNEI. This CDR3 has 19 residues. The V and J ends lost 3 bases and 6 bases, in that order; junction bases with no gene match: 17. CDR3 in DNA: TGTGCCAGCAGTGAGATTGTGAGGTTTGAGCGGGGGGGCCGCAATGAGCAGTTCTTC. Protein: CASSEIVRFERGGRNEQFF.

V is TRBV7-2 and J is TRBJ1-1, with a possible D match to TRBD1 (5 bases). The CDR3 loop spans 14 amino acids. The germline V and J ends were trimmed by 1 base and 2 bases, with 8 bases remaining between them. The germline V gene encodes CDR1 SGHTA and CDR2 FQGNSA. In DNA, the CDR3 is TGTGCCAGCAGCTTAGAGGGGAGAAACACTGAAGCTTTCTTT. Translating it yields CASSLEGRNTEAFF. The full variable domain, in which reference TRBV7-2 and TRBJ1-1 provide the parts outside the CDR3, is GAGVSQSPSNKVTEKGKDVELRCDPISGHTALYWYRQSLGQGLEFLIYFQGNSAPDKSGLPSDRFSAERTGGSVSTLTIQRTQQEDSAVYLCASSLEGRNTEAFFGQGTRLTVV.

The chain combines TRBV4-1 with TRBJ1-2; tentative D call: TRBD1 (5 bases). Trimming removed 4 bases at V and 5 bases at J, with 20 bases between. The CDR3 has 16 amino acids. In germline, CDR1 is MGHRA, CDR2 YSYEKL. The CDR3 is CASSPLLGVGRYGYTF. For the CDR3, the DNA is TGCGCCAGCAGCCCCCTGCTGGGGGTAGGGCGATATGGCTACACCTTC.

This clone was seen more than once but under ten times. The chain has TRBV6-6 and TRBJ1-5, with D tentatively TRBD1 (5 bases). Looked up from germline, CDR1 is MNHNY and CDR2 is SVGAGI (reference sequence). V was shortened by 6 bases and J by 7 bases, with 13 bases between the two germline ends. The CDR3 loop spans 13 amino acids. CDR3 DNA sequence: TGTGCCAGCAGAGACCAGGGTGGCCAGCCCCAGCATTTT. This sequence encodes CASRDQGGQPQHF.

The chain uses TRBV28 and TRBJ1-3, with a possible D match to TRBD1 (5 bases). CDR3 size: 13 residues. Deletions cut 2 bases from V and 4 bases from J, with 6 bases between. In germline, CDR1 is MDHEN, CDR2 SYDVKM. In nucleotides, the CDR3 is TGTGCCAGCAGTTTACACAGGGGAAACACCATATATTTT. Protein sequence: CASSLHRGNTIYF.

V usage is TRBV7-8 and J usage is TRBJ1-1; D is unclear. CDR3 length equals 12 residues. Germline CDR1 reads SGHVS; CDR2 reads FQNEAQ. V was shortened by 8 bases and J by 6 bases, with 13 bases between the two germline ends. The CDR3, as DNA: TGTGCCAGCGCCATTCGGGAGGCTGAAGCTTTCTTT. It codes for CASAIREAEAFF.

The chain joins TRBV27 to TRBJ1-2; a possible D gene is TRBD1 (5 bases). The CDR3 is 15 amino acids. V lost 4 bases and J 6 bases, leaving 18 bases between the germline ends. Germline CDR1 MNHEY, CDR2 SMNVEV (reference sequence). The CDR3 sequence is CASSSYGHTLDGYTF. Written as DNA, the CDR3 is TGTGCCAGCAGTTCTTACGGACACACTCTGGATGGCTACACCTTC.

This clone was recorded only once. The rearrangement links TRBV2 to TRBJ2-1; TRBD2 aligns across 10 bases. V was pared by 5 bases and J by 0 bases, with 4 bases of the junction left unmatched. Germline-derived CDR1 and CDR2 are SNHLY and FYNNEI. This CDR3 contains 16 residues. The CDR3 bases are TGTGCCAGCAGTCTTGCTAGCGGGGGCTCCTACAATGAGCAGTTCTTC. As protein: CASSLASGGSYNEQFF.

The CDR3 region is CASSPPRGTNEKLFF. For the CDR3, the DNA is TGTGCCAGCAGCCCGCCCCGTGGGACTAATGAAAAACTGTTTTTT. The chain recombines TRBV7-2 with TRBJ1-4; D is unresolved. The germline V and J ends were trimmed by 5 bases and 2 bases, with 12 bases remaining between them. The CDR3 sequence is 15 residues long. Germline CDR1 and CDR2: SGHTA and FQGNSA.

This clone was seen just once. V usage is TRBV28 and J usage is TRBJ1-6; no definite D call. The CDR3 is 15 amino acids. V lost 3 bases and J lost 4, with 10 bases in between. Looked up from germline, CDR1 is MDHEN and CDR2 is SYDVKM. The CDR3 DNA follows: TGTGCCAGCAGTTTTACGGGTTTTTATAATTCACCCCTCCACTTT. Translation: CASSFTGFYNSPLHF.

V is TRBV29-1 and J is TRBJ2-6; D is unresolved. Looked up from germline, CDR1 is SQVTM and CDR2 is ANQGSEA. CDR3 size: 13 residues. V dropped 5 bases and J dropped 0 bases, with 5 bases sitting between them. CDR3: CSVSHSGANVLTF. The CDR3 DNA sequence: TGCAGCGTTTCACACTCTGGGGCCAACGTCCTGACTTTC.

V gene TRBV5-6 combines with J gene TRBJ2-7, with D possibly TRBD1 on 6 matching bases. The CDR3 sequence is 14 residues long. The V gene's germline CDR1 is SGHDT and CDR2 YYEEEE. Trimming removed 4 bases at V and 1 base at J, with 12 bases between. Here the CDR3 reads CASSQGWQSYEQYF. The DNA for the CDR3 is TGTGCCAGCAGCCAGGGGTGGCAGTCCTACGAGCAGTACTTC. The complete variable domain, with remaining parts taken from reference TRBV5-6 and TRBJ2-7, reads DAGVTQSPTHLIKTRGQQVTLRCSPKSGHDTVSWYQQALGQGPQFIFQYYEEEERQRGNFPDRFSGHQFPNYSSELNVNALLLGDSALYLCASSQGWQSYEQYFGPGTRLTVT.

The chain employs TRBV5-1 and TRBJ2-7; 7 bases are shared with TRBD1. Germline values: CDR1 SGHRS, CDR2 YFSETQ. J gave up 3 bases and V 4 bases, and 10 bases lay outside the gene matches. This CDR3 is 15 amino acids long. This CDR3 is CASSPVAGGSYEQYF. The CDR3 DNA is TGCGCCAGCAGCCCGGTGGCAGGGGGAAGCTACGAGCAGTACTTC.

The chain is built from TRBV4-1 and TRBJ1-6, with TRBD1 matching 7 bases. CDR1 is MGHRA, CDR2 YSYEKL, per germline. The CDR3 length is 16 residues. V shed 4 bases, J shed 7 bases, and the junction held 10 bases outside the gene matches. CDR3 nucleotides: TGCGCCAGCAGCCCGCTGGAGGGGGCTTGGAATTCACCCCTCCACTTT. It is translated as CASSPLEGAWNSPLHF.

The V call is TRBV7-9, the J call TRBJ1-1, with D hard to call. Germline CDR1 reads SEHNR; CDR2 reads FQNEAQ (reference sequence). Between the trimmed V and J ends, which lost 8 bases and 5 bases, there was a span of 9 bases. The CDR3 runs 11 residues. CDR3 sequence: CASGFRTEAFF. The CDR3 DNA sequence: TGTGCCAGCGGTTTTCGGACTGAAGCTTTCTTT.

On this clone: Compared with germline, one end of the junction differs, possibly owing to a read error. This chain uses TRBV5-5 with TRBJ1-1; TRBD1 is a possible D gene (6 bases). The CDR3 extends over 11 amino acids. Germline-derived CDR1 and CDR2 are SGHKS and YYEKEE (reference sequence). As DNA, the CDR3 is TGTGCCAGCAGCAGAACCCGGGACACCGCCTTT. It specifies CASSRTRDTAF.

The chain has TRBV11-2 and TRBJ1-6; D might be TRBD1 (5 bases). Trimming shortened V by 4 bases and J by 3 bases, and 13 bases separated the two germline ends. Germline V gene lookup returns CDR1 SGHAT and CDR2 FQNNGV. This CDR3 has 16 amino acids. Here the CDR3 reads CASSSGTPYYNSPLHF. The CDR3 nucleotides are TGTGCCAGCAGCTCCGGGACGCCGTACTATAATTCACCCCTCCACTTT.